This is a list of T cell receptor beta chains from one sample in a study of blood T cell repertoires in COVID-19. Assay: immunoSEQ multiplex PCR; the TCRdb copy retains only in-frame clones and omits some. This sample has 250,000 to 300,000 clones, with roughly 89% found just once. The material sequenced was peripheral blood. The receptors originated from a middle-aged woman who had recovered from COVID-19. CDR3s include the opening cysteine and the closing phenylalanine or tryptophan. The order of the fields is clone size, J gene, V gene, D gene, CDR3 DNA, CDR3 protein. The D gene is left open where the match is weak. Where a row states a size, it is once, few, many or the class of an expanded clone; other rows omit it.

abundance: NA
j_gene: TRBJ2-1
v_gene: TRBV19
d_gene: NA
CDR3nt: TGTGCCAGTAGTATCGGGGCACTCGGGCGGGGCTCCTCCTACAATGAGCAGTTCTTC
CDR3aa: CASSIGALGRGSSYNEQFF

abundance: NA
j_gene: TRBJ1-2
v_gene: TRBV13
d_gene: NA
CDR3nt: TGTGCCAGCAGCTCCGGCGGTGCTAACTATGGCTACACCTTC
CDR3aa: CASSSGGANYGYTF

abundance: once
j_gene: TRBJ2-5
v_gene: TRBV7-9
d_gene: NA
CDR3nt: TGTGCCAGCAGCTTAGTGACAGGCCCCCAAGAGACCCAGTACTTC
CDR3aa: CASSLVTGPQETQYF

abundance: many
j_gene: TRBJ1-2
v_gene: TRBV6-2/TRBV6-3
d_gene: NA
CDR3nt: TGTGCCAGCAGCCAGGACAGTACTTACTATGGCTACACCTTC
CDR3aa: CASSQDSTYYGYTF

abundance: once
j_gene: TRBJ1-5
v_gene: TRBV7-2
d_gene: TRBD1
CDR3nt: TGTGCCAGCAGCACCCTAGGACAGGGTCAGCCCCAGCATTTT
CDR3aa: CASSTLGQGQPQHF

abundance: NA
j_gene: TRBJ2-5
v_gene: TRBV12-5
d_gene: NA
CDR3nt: TGTGCTAGTGGTGAGGGGGAGCAAGAGACCCAGTACTTC
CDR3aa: CASGEGEQETQYF

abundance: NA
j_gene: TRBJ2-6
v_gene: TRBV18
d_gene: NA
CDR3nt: TGTGCCAGCTCACTTGGACCAGGGTTAACTGGGGCCAACGTCCTGACTTTC
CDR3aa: CASSLGPGLTGANVLTF

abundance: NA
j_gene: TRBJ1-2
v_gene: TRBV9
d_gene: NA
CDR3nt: TGTGCCAGCAGCGTAAGAAAGGCAGGCCCTTCCTATGGCTACACCTTC
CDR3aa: CASSVRKAGPSYGYTF

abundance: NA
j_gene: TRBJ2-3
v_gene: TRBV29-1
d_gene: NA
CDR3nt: TGCAGCGTTGAAGATATCGGCAGGGGCACGCAGTATTTT
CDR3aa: CSVEDIGRGTQYF

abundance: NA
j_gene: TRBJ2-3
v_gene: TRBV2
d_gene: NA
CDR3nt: TGTGCCAGCAGTGGGCAGGGGCCCACAGATACGCAGTATTTT
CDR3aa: CASSGQGPTDTQYF